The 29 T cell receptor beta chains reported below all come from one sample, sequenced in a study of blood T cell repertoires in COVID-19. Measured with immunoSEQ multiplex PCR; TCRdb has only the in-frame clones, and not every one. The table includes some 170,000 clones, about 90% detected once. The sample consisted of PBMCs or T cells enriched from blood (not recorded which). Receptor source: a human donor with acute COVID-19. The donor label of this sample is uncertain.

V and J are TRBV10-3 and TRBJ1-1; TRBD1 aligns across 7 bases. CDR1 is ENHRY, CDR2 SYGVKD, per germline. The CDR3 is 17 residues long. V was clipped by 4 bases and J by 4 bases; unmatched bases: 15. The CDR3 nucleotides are TGTGCCATCAGTGTTTCAAGACAGGGAGGATCTCGCACTGAAGCTTTCTTT. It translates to CAISVSRQGGSRTEAFF.

Here the CDR3 reads CASSLSRRGLYNEQFF. The CDR3 DNA sequence: TGTGCCAGCAGTTTAAGTCGACGGGGACTATACAATGAGCAGTTCTTC. The genes are TRBV27 and TRBJ2-1; 7 nucleotides match TRBD2. The germline gives CDR1 MNHEY, CDR2 SMNVEV (reference sequence). The length of the CDR3 is 16 residues. Trimming took 2 bases from V and 4 from J; bases not matched to a gene: 8.

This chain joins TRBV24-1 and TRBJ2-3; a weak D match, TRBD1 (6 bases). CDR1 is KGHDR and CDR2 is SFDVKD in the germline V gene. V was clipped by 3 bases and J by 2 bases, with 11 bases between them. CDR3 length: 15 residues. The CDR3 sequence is CATSDGQPNTDTQYF. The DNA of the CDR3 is TGTGCCACCAGTGATGGACAGCCAAACACAGATACGCAGTATTTT.

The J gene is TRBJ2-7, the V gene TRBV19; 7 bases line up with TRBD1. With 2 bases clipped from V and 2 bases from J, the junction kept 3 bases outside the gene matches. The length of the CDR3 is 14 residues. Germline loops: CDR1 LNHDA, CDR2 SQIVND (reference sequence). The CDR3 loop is CASSITGAAYEQYF. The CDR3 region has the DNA TGTGCCAGTAGTATAACAGGGGCAGCCTACGAGCAGTACTTC.

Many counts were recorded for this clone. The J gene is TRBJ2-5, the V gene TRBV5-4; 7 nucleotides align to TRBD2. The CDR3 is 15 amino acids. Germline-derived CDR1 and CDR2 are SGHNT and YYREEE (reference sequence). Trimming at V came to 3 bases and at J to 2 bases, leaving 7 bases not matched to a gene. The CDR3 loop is CASSSGGSRQETQYF. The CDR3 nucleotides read TGTGCCAGCAGCTCGGGGGGTTCACGACAAGAGACCCAGTACTTC.

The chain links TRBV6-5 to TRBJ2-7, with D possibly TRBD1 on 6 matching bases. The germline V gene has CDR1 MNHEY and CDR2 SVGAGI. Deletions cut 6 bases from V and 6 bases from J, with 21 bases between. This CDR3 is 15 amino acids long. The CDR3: CASSQDPIRGGEQYF. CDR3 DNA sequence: TGTGCCAGCAGCCAAGACCCGATCAGGGGCGGCGAGCAGTACTTC.

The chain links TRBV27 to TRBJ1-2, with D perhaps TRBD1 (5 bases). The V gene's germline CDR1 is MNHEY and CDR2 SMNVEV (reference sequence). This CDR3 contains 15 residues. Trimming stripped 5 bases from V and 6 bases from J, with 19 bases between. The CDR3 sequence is CASSHTPAGYDGYTF. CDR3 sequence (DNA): TGTGCCAGCAGTCACACTCCTGCAGGGTACGATGGCTACACCTTC.

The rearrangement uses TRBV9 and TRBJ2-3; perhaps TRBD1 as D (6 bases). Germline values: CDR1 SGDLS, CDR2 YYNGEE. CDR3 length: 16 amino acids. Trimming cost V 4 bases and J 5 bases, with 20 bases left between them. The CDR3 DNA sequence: TGTGCCAGCAGCATTACTTTGGGGGCGCCGGGAGATACGCAGTATTTT. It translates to CASSITLGAPGDTQYF.

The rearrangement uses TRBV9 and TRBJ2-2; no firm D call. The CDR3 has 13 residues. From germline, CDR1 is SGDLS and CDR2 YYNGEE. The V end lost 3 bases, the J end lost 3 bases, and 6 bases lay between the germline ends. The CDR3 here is CASSGHYTGELFF. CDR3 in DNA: TGTGCCAGCAGCGGTCACTACACCGGGGAGCTGTTTTTT.

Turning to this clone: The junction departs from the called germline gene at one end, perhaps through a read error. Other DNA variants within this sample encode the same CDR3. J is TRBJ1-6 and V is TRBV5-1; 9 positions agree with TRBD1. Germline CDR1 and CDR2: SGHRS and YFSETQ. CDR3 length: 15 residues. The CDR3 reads CASSSGQGDYSPLHF. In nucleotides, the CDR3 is TGCGCCAGCAGCTCGGGACAGGGAGATTATTCACCTCTCCACTTT.

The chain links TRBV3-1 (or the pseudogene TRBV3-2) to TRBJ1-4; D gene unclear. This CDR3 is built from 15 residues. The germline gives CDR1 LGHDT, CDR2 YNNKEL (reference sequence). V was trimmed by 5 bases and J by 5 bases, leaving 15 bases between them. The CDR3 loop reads CASSDNDALNEKLFF. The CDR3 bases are TGTGCCAGCAGCGACAACGATGCCTTAAATGAAAAACTGTTTTTT.

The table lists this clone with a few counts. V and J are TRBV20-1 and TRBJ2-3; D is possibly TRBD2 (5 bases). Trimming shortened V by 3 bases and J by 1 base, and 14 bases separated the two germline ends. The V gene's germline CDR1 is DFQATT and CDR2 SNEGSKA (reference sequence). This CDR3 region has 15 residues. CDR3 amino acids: CSASRGSVGTDTQYF. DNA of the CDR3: TGCAGTGCTAGTCGGGGTTCAGTCGGCACAGATACGCAGTATTTT.

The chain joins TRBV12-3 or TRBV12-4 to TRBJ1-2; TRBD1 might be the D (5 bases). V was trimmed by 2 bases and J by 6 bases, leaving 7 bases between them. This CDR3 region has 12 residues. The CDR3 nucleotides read TGTGCCAGCAGTTTATCAGGGAATGGCTACACCTTC. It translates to CASSLSGNGYTF.

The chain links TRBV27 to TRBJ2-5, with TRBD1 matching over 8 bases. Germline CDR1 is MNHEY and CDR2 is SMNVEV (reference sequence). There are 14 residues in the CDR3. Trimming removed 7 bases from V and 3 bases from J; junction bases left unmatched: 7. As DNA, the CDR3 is TGTGCCAGCAATCCCGGGACAGGCGAAGAGACCCAGTACTTC. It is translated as CASNPGTGEETQYF.

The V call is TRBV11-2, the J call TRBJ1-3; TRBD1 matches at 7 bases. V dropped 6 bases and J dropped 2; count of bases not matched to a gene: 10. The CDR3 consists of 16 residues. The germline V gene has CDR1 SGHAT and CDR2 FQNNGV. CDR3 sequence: CASRSNRGVTGNTIYF. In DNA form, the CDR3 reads TGTGCCAGCAGATCTAACAGGGGAGTCACTGGAAACACCATATATTTT.

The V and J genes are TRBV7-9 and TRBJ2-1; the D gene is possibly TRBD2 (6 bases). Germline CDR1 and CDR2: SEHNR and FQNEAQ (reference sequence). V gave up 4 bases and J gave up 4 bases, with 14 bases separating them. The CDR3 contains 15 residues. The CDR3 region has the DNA TGTGCCAGCAGCTCCGGGGGATCTTTTTACAATGAGCAGTTCTTC. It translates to CASSSGGSFYNEQFF.

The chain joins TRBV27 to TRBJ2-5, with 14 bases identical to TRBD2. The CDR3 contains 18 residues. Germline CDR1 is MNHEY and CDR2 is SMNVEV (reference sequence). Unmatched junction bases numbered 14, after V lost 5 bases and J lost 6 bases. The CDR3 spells CASSPMGLAGVNGKTQYF. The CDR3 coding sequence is TGTGCCAGCAGTCCAATGGGACTAGCGGGGGTGAACGGGAAGACCCAGTACTTC.

The chain's CDR3 is CASSSRTSGGALPYNEQFF. As DNA, the CDR3 is TGTGCCAGCAGCTCACGGACTAGCGGGGGGGCCCTGCCCTACAATGAGCAGTTCTTC. V gene TRBV5-6 combines with J gene TRBJ2-1, with 15 bases lining up with TRBD2. In germline, CDR1 is SGHDT, CDR2 YYEEEE. Trimming took 3 bases from V and 2 from J; bases not matched to a gene: 9. The CDR3 totals 19 residues. Full variable domain (outside the CDR3, taken from reference TRBV5-6 and TRBJ2-1): DAGVTQSPTHLIKTRGQQVTLRCSPKSGHDTVSWYQQALGQGPQFIFQYYEEEERQRGNFPDRFSGHQFPNYSSELNVNALLLGDSALYLCASSSRTSGGALPYNEQFFGPGTRLTVL.

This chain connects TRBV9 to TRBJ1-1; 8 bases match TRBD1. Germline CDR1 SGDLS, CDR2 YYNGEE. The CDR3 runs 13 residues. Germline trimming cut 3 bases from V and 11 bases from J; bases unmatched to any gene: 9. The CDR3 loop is CASSARTGSNAFF. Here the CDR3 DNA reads TGTGCCAGCAGCGCCCGGACAGGGTCGAATGCTTTCTTT.

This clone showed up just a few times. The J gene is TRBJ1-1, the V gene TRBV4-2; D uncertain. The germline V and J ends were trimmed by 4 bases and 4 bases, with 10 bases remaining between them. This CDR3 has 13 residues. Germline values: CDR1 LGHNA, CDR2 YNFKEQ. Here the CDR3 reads CASSPEDFTEAFF. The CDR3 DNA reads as TGTGCCAGCAGCCCCGAGGACTTCACTGAAGCTTTCTTT.

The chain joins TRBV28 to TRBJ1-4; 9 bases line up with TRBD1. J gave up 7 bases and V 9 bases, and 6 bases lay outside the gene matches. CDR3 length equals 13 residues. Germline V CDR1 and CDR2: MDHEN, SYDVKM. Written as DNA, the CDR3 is TGTGCCAGTACAGGGGGCGCGGTTGAAAAACTGTTTTTT. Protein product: CASTGGAVEKLFF.

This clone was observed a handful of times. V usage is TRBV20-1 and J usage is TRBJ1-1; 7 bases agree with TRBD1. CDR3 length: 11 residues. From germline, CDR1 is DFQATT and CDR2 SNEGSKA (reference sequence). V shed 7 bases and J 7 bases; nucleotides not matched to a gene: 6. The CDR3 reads CSVDRAYEAFF. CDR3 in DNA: TGCAGTGTCGACAGGGCCTATGAAGCTTTCTTT.

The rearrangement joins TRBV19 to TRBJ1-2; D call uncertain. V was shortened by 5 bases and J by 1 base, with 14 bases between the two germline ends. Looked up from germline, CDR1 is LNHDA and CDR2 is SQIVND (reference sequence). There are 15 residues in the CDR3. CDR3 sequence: CASSQLGTFNYGYTF. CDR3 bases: TGTGCCAGTAGTCAGCTGGGCACTTTTAACTATGGCTACACCTTC.

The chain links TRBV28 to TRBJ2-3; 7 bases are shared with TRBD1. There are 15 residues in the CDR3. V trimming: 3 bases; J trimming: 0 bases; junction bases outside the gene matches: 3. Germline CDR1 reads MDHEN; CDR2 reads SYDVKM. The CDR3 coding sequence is TGTGCCAGCAGTTTGGGACAGTTTAGCACAGATACGCAGTATTTT. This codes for CASSLGQFSTDTQYF.

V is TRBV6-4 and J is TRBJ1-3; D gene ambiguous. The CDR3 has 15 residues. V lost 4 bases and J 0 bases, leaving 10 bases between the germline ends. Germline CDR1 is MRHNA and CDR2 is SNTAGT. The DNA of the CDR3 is TGTGCCAGCAGTGCACTCACGAGCTCTGGAAACACCATATATTTT. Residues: CASSALTSSGNTIYF.

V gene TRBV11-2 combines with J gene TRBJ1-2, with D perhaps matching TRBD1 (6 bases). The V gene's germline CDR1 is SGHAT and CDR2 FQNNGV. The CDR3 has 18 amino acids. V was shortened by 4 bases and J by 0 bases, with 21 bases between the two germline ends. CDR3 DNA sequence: TGTGCCAGCAGCTCAAGAGGGGGAGACCTTCATTCTAACTATGGCTACACCTTC. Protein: CASSSRGGDLHSNYGYTF.

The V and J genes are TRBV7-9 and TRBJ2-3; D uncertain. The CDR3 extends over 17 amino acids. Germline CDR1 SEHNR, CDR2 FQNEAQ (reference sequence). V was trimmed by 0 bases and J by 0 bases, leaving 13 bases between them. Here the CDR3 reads CASSLARSTTSTDTQYF. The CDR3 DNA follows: TGTGCCAGCAGCTTAGCGCGATCCACTACAAGCACAGATACGCAGTATTTT.

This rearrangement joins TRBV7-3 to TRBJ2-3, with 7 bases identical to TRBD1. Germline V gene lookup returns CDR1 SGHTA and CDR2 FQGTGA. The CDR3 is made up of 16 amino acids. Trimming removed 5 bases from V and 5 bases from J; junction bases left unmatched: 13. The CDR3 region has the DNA TGTGCCAGCAGCCCAACAGGGGTCCGGTTCAGAGATACGCAGTATTTT. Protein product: CASSPTGVRFRDTQYF.

CDR3 protein: CASTQGTFYGYTF. The DNA of the CDR3 is TGTGCCAGCACTCAGGGGACCTTCTATGGCTACACCTTC. This chain connects TRBV6-5 to TRBJ1-2; D is perhaps TRBD1 (6 bases). The V gene lost 7 bases and the J gene lost 4 bases, with 13 bases spanning the gap. This CDR3 has 13 amino acids. CDR1 and CDR2 (germline): MNHEY, SVGAGI.